The 9 T cell receptor beta chains given below trace back to one sample, sequenced in a study of post-analysis software for immune sequencing data (dated by TCRdb to about 2015). General findings and caveats noted by the study authors: Patients showed significantly higher frequencies than controls for roughly 5 TRBV segments, among them TRBV5-6, TRBV5-1 and TRBV20-1.

The protocol used for the library was PCR. Sequencing took place on an Illumina HiSeq 2500. To reduce PCR and sequencing biases, unique molecular identifiers were incorporated into the TCR beta cDNA libraries. TCRdb's own reprocessing of the public reads used fastp at Q25 and MiXCR and kept productive beta chains. Each CDR3 protein appears once, grouped with its most common genes and DNA. This sample is represented by roughly 800,000 distinct CDR3 sequences; just under 30% of them were singletons. 0.56% of the sample is in the top ten clones. These TCRs' antigens remain unknown. The source material was blood. These receptor sequences come from a girl under 18 with multiple sclerosis.

The chain is built from TRBV15 and TRBJ2-1; the match to TRBD2 covers 16 bases. Germline assignment: CDR1 LNHNV and CDR2 YYDKDF (reference sequence). This CDR3 comprises 18 residues. V was clipped by 3 bases and J by 10 bases; unmatched bases: 12. The CDR3 reads CATSSSGLAGGPSPEQFF. The CDR3 DNA reads as TGTGCCACCAGCAGCTCGGGACTAGCGGGAGGGCCCTCGCCCGAGCAGTTCTTC.

This clonotype was seen a handful of times. The V call is TRBV28, the J call TRBJ2-1; 8 bases match TRBD2. Germline-derived CDR1 and CDR2 are MDHEN and SYDVKM. The CDR3 sequence is 15 residues long. The V gene end was trimmed by 8 bases and the J gene end by 3 bases; junction bases not matched to a gene: 9. CDR3 sequence (DNA): TGTGCCAGCCGCCCCGGGGGGGCAGGCTACAATGAGCAGTTCTTC. Protein: CASRPGGAGYNEQFF.

As for this clonotype: A much larger clone sits a single nucleotide away, making a read error possible. The J gene is TRBJ1-2, the V gene TRBV5-5, with D possibly TRBD1 on 6 matching bases. CDR3 length: 14 residues. Looked up from germline, CDR1 is SGHKS and CDR2 is YYEKEE (reference sequence). The CDR3 DNA reads as TGTGCCAGCAGCTCGGGGGACACCAACTATGGCTTCACCTTC. The encoded protein is CASSSGDTNYGFTF. Variable domain in full (rest from reference TRBV5-5 and TRBJ1-2): DAGVTQSPTHLIKTRGQQVTLRCSPISGHKSVSWYQQVLGQGPQFIFQYYEKEERGRGNFPDRFSARQFPNYSSELNVNALLLGDSALYLCASSSGDTNYGFTFGSGTRLTVV.

The chain uses TRBV4-3 and TRBJ2-5, with 7 bases fitting TRBD1. CDR1 LGHNA and CDR2 YSLEER come from the germline V gene. Trimming at V came to 4 bases and at J to 4 bases, leaving 9 bases not matched to a gene. The CDR3 runs 15 residues. The CDR3 here is CASSRQTGIGETQYF. The DNA of the CDR3 is TGCGCCAGCAGCCGCCAGACAGGGATTGGAGAGACCCAGTACTTC.

The rearrangement joins TRBV29-1 to TRBJ2-1; D is possibly TRBD1 (5 bases). CDR1 and CDR2 from the germline V gene are SQVTM and ANQGSEA. The CDR3 is made up of 15 amino acids. The V gene lost 0 bases and the J gene lost 4 bases, with 13 bases spanning the gap. The CDR3 DNA reads TGCAGCGTTGAAGATCGGCAGGGAAGGTACAATGAGCAGTTCTTC. It codes for CSVEDRQGRYNEQFF.

The rearrangement links TRBV7-9 to TRBJ2-1; D might be TRBD2 (5 bases). CDR1 SEHNR and CDR2 FQNEAQ come from the germline V gene (reference sequence). CDR3 length: 13 amino acids. Trimming removed 6 bases at V and 10 bases at J, with 16 bases between. This CDR3 reads CASSERRRAEQFF. DNA of the CDR3: TGTGCCAGCAGTGAGAGGAGGCGGGCCGAGCAGTTCTTC.

This clonotype occurred a few times. The chain has TRBV20-1 and TRBJ2-7; no firm D call. CDR3 length: 13 amino acids. V shed 3 bases and J shed 3 bases, with 12 bases lying between them. Germline V gives CDR1 DFQATT, CDR2 SNEGSKA (reference sequence). CDR3 sequence (DNA): TGCAGTGCTAGTATGGTGGTAGGCTACGAGCAGTACTTC. It encodes CSASMVVGYEQYF.

This clonotype was counted between two and nine times. The chain couples TRBV3-1 to TRBJ2-7, with TRBD2 identical over 9 bases. Trimming removed 1 base from V and 3 bases from J; junction bases left unmatched: 7. Germline V gene data show CDR1 as LGHDT and CDR2 as YNNKEL (reference sequence). This CDR3 has 16 residues. CDR3 coding DNA: TGTGCCAGCAGCCAAGGGCTAGCGGGATTAATCTACGAGCAGTACTTC. Residues: CASSQGLAGLIYEQYF.

CDR3 loop: CASSQDAGRAGTGELFF. DNA for the CDR3: TGTGCCAGCAGCCAAGATGCAGGGAGGGCGGGCACCGGGGAGCTGTTTTTT. The chain combines TRBV3-1 with TRBJ2-2, with TRBD2 matching 7 bases. Germline V gives CDR1 LGHDT, CDR2 YNNKEL (reference sequence). The CDR3 runs to 17 residues. The V gene end was trimmed by 0 bases and the J gene end by 4 bases; junction bases not matched to a gene: 8.